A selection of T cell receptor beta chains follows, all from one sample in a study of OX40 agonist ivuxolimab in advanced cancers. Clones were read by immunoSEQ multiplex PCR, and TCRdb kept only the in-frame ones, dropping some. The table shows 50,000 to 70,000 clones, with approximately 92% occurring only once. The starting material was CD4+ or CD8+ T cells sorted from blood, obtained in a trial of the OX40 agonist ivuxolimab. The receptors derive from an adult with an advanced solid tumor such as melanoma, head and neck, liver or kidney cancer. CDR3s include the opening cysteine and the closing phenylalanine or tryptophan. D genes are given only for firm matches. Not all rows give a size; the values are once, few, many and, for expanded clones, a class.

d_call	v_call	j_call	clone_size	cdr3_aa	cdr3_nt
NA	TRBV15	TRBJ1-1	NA	CATSREASTAFF	TGTGCCACCAGCAGAGAAGCCTCAACAGCTTTCTTT
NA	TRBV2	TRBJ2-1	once	CASTLYHNEQFF	TGTGCCAGCACCTTGTACCACAATGAGCAGTTCTTC
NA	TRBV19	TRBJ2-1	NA	CASSIGGNEQFF	TGTGCCAGTAGTATTGGGGGCAATGAGCAGTTCTTC
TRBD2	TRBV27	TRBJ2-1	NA	CASSPSRLAGVYNEQFF	TGTGCCAGCAGTCCCTCAAGACTAGCGGGGGTGTACAATGAGCAGTTCTTC
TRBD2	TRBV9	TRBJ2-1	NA	CASSVGAGGRNEQFF	TGTGCCAGCAGCGTAGGAGCGGGAGGTCGCAATGAGCAGTTCTTC
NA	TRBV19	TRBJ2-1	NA	CAILDGSYNEQFF	TGTGCCATTCTTGACGGGTCCTACAATGAGCAGTTCTTC
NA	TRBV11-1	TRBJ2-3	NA	CASSLNSPTDTQYF	TGTGCCAGCAGCTTGAATAGTCCCACAGATACGCAGTATTTT
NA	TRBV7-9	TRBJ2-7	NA	CASSPQDSPEQYF	TGTGCCAGCAGCCCCCAGGACTCTCCGGAGCAGTACTTC
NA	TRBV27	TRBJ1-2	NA	CASSHRNYGYTF	TGTGCCAGCAGTCACCGGAACTATGGCTACACCTTC
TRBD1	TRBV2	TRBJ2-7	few	CASGTGGEQYF	TGTGCCAGCGGGACAGGGGGCGAGCAGTACTTC
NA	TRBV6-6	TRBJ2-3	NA	CASRAGSTDTQYF	TGTGCCAGCAGAGCTGGATCCACAGATACGCAGTATTTT
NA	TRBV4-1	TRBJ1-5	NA	CASSQDGDIRSNQPQHF	TGCGCCAGCAGCCAAGATGGAGACATCCGGAGCAATCAGCCCCAGCATTTT
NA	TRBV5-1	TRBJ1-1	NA	CASSLGVARVDTEAFF	TGCGCCAGCAGCTTGGGTGTGGCCAGGGTGGACACTGAAGCTTTCTTT
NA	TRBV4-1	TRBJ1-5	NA	CASSQDGGTGQPQHF	TGCGCCAGCAGCCAAGATGGTGGAACGGGGCAGCCCCAGCATTTT
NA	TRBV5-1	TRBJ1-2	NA	CASREGPLDYGYTF	TGCGCCAGCAGAGAGGGACCTCTAGACTATGGCTACACCTTC
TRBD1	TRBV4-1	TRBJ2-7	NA	CASSPGQGLYEQYF	TGCGCCAGCAGCCCAGGACAGGGGCTCTACGAGCAGTACTTC
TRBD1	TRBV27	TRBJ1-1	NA	CASSSRQGASTEAFF	TGTGCCAGCAGTTCTAGACAGGGGGCAAGCACTGAAGCTTTCTTT
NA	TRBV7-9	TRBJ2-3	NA	CASSLTQANTDTQYF	TGTGCCAGCAGCTTAACACAGGCGAACACAGATACGCAGTATTTT
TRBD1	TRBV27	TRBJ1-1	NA	CASRTIDRAEAFF	TGTGCCAGCAGAACTATCGACAGGGCTGAAGCTTTCTTT
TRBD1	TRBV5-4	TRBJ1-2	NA	CASSLFQGGLGYTF	TGTGCCAGCAGCTTGTTTCAGGGGGGCCTTGGCTACACCTTC
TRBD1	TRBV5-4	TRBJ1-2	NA	CASSSGTGVNYGYTF	TGTGCCAGCAGCTCCGGGACAGGTGTTAACTATGGCTACACCTTC
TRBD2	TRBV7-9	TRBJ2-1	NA	CASSTGLAGNNEQFF	TGTGCCAGCAGCACGGGACTAGCGGGTAACAATGAGCAGTTCTTC
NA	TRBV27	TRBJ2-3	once	CASSSSPPYHGPEKDTQYF	TGTGCCAGCAGTTCCTCTCCCCCTTACCACGGTCCGGAGAAAGATACGCAGTATTTT
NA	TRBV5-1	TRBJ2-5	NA	CASSFREQETQYF	TGCGCCAGCAGCTTTCGGGAGCAAGAGACCCAGTACTTC
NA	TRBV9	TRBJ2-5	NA	CASSVEGRGQETQYF	TGTGCCAGCAGCGTAGAGGGGCGAGGGCAAGAGACCCAGTACTTC
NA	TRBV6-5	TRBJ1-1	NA	CASSSGGPTEAFF	TGTGCCAGCAGTTCTGGGGGACCCACTGAAGCTTTCTTT
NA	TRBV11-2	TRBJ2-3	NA	CASSLGFAPSTDTQYF	TGTGCCAGCAGCTTAGGGTTTGCACCTAGCACAGATACGCAGTATTTT
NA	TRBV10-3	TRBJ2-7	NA	CAISDSSYEQYF	TGTGCCATCAGTGACTCCTCCTACGAGCAGTACTTC
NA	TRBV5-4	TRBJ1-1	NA	CASSFSTLMNTEAFF	TGTGCCAGCAGCTTCTCAACACTTATGAACACTGAAGCTTTCTTT
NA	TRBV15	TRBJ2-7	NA	CASGGTRVSEQYF	TGTGCCAGTGGAGGGACCCGCGTTTCCGAGCAGTACTTC
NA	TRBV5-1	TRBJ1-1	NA	CASSLTENTEAFF	TGCGCCAGCAGTCTTACAGAGAACACTGAAGCTTTCTTT
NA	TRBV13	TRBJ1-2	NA	CASSPWGAISGYTF	TGTGCCAGCAGCCCTTGGGGGGCAATCTCCGGCTACACCTTC
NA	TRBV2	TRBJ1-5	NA	CASRARAGVSNQPQHF	TGTGCCAGCAGGGCCCGGGCGGGAGTAAGCAATCAGCCCCAGCATTTT
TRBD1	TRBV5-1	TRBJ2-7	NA	CASSPGQGYYEQYF	TGCGCCAGCAGCCCGGGACAGGGATACTACGAGCAGTACTTC
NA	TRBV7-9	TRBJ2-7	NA	CASSAPLASSKSNEQYF	TGTGCCAGCAGCGCCCCCCTCGCCTCTAGCAAGTCCAACGAGCAGTACTTC
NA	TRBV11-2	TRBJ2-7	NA	CASSIGGAYEQYF	TGTGCCAGCAGCATCGGCGGGGCCTACGAGCAGTACTTC
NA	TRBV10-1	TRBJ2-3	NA	CASSEGIRGDTDTQYF	TGCGCCAGCAGTGAAGGGATTCGAGGGGACACAGATACGCAGTATTTT